The T cell receptor (beta chain) under discussion was sequenced for a study of T cells after yellow fever vaccination. Study context: When fractions had low cell numbers, they were prepared with SMART-Seq v4 Ultra Low Input.

This clonotype occurred many times. Points from the study as a whole: Shared CD4/CD8 clonotypes were a small share, likely from convergent recombination.

5'RACE template switching generated TCR cDNA, adding a universal primer site and UMIs. From the 5' RACE reads, TCRdb called clonotypes with MiXCR, one entry per CDR3 protein. The sample has 40,000 to 50,000 distinct CDR3 sequences, around 6.5% seen once. The CDR3 sequence is 17 residues long. V dropped 3 bases and J dropped 8; count of bases not matched to a gene: 12. Sample: PBMCs, either bulk or a sorted T-cell subset (CD4+, CD8+, memory, or dextramer-sorted; not recorded which), taken 45 days after the yellow fever booster vaccination. The clonotype was recovered from a man under 40 who received the YFV17D yellow fever vaccine. The chain carries TRBV12-3 or TRBV12-4 and TRBJ2-2; 10 bases line up with TRBD2. This CDR3 is CASSFLSSGRARGELFF. CDR3 nucleotides: TGTGCCAGCAGTTTCCTCTCCAGCGGGAGGGCTCGGGGGGAGCTGTTTTTT.